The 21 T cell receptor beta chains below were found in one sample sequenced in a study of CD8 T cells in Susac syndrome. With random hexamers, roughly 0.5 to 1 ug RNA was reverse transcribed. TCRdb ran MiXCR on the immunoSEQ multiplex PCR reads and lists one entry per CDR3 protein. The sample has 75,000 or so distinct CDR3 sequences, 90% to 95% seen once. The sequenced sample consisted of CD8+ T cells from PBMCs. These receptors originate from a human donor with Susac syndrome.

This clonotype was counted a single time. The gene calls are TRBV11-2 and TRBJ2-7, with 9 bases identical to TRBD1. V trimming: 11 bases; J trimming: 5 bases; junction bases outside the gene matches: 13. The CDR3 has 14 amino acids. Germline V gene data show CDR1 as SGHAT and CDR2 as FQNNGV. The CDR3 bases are TGTGCCTCCTCATGGGGGGACAGGGTCCACGAGCAGTACTTC. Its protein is CASSWGDRVHEQYF.

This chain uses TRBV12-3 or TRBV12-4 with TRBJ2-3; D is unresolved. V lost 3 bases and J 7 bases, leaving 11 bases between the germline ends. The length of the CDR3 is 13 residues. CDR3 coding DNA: TGTGCCAGCAGTTTGGTGGTTCGTAATACGCAGTATTTT. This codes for CASSLVVRNTQYF.

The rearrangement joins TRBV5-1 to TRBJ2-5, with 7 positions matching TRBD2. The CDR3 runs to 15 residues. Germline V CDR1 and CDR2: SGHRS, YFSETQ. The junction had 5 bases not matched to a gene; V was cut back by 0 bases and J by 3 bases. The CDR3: CASSLGREEKETQYF. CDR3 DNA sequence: TGCGCCAGCAGCTTGGGACGGGAGGAAAAAGAGACCCAGTACTTC.

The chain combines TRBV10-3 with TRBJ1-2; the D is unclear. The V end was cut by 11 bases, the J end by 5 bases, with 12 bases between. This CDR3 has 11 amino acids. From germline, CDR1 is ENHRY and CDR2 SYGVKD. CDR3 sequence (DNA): TGTGCCCCTACGTGGGGATATGGCTACACCTTC. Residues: CAPTWGYGYTF.

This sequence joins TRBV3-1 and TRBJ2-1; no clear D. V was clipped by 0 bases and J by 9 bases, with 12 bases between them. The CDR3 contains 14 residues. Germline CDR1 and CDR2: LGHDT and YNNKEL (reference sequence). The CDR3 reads CASSQDLVNGEQFF. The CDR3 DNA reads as TGTGCCAGCAGCCAAGATTTGGTAAACGGTGAGCAGTTCTTC.

The CDR3 is CASSLIGNEAFF. Written as DNA, the CDR3 is TGTGCCAGCAGTTTGATCGGGAATGAAGCTTTCTTT. This sequence joins TRBV12-3 or TRBV12-4 and TRBJ1-1; D gene unclear. With 3 bases removed from V and 7 bases from J, the gap between germline ends came to 9 bases. CDR3 length: 12 amino acids.

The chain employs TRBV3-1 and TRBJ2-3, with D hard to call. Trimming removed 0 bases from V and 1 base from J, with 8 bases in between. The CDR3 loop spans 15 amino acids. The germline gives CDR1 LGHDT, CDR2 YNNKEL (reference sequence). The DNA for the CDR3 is TGTGCCAGCAGCCAAGATTCCCAGGGCACAGATACGCAGTATTTT. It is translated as CASSQDSQGTDTQYF.

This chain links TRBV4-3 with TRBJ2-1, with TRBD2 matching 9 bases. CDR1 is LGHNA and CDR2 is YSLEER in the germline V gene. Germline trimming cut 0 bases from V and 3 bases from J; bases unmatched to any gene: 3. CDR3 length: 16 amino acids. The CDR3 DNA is TGCGCCAGCAGCCAAGACGCTAGCGGGATCTACAATGAGCAGTTCTTC. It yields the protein CASSQDASGIYNEQFF.

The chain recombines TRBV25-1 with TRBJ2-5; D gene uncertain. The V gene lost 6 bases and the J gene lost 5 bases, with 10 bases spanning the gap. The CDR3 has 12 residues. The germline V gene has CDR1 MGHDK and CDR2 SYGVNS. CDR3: CASSHLQETQYF. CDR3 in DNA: TGTGCCAGCAGCCATTTACAGGAGACCCAGTACTTC.

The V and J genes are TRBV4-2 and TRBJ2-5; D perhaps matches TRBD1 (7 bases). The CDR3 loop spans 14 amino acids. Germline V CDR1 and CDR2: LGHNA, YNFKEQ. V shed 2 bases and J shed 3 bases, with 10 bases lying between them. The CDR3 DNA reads TGTGCCAGCAGCCAACGGGGGACAGAAGAGACCCAGTACTTC. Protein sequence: CASSQRGTEETQYF.

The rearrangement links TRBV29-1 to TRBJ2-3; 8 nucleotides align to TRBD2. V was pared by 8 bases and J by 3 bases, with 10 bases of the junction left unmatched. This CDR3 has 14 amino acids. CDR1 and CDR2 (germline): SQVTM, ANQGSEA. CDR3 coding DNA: TGCAGCACCTTAGGAACGGGAGGGACAGATACGCAGTATTTT. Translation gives CSTLGTGGTDTQYF.

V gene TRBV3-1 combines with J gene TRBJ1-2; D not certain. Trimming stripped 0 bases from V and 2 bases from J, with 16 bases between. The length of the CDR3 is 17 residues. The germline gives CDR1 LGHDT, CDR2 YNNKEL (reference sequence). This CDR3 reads CASSQEVRAETNYGYTF. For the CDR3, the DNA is TGTGCCAGCAGCCAAGAGGTTAGAGCCGAGACAAACTATGGCTACACCTTC.

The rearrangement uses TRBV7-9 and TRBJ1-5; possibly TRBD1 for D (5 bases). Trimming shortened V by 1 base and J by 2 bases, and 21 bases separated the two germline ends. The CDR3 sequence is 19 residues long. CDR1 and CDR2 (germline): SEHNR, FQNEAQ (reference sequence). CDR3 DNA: TGTGCCAGCAGCTTAGATACAGGAGCTCTCTCGGGCGGCAATCAGCCCCAGCATTTT. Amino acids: CASSLDTGALSGGNQPQHF.

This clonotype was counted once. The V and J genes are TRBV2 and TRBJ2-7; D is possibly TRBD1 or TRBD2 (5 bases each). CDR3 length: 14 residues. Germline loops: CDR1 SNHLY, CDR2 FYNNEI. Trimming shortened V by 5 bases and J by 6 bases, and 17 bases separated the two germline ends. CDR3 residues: CASSSGPILGEQYF. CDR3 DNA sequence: TGTGCCAGCAGTTCGGGACCTATTTTGGGCGAGCAGTACTTC.

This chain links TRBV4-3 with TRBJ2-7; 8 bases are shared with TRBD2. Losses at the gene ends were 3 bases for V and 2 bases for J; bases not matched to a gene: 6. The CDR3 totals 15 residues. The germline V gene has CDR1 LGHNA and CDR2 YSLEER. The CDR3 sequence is CASSQFSGKAYEQYF. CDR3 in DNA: TGCGCCAGCAGCCAGTTTAGCGGGAAGGCCTACGAGCAGTACTTC.

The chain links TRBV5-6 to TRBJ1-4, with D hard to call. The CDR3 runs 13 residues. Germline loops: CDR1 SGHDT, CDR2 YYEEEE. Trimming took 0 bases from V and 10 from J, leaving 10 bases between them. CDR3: CASSLGGSGKLFF. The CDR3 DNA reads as TGTGCCAGCAGCTTGGGCGGCTCTGGAAAACTGTTTTTT.

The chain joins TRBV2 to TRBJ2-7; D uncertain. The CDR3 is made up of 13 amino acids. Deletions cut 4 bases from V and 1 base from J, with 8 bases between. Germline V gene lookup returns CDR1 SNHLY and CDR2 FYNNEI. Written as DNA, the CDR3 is TGTGCCAGCAGTGCACCGGCATCCTACGAGCAGTACTTC. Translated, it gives CASSAPASYEQYF. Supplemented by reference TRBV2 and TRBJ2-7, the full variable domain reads EPEVTQTPSHQVTQMGQEVILRCVPISNHLYFYWYRQILGQKVEFLVSFYNNEISEKSEIFDDQFSVERPDGSNFTLKIRSTKLEDSAMYFCASSAPASYEQYFGPGTRLTVT.

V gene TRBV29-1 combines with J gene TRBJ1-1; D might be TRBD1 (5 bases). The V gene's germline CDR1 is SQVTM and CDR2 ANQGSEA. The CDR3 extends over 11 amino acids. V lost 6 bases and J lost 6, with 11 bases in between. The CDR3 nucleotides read TGCAGCGTGGCGGGACCCCCTGAAGCTTTCTTT. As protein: CSVAGPPEAFF. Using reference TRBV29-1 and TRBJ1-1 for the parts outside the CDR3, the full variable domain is SAVISQKPSRDICQRGTSLTIQCQVDSQVTMMFWYRQQPGQSLTLIATANQGSEATYESGFVIDKFPISRPNLTFSTLTVSNMSPEDSSIYLCSVAGPPEAFFGQGTRLTVV.

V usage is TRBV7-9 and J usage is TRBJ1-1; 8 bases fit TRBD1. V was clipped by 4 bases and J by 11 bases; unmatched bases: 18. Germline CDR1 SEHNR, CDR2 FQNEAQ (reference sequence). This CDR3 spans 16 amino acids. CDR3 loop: CASSSRVDRGGPRAFF. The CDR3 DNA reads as TGTGCCAGCAGCTCGCGGGTAGACAGGGGAGGTCCTCGGGCTTTCTTT.

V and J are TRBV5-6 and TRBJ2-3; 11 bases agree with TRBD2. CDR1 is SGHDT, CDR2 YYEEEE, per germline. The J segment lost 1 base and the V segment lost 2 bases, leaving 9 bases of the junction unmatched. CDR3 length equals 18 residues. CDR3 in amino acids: CASSFDPAGLAGTDTQYF. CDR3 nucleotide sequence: TGTGCCAGCAGCTTCGACCCCGCGGGACTAGCGGGCACAGATACGCAGTATTTT.

The CDR3 loop is CASSADSPNYGYTF. The CDR3 coding sequence is TGTGCCAGCAGCGCCGACAGTCCTAACTATGGCTACACCTTC. V and J are TRBV6-5 and TRBJ1-2; a possible D gene is TRBD1 (5 bases). The V end was cut by 6 bases, the J end by 0 bases, with 11 bases between. The CDR3 runs 14 residues. The germline V gene encodes CDR1 MNHEY and CDR2 SVGAGI.